This T cell receptor (beta chain) was retrieved from a study of OX40 agonist ivuxolimab in advanced cancers. Across the study: Cohort: around 83% men, mean age approximately 60, aged about 20 to 85. Among those treated, three patients had partial responses, one with hepatocellular carcinoma and two with cutaneous melanoma. Findings and limits, study-wide: Certain nonresponding patients likewise had low normalized T-cell clonal expansion.

The repertoire was sequenced with immunoSEQ multiplex PCR; TCRdb's copy has only in-frame clones and lacks some. The table has 59,000 or so clones, 82% seen once; the top ten hold more than 3.5%. Looked up from germline, CDR1 is LNHDA and CDR2 is SQIVND (reference sequence). The CDR3 has 16 amino acids. Trimming took 6 bases from V and 4 from J, leaving 20 bases between them. As regards this clone: The antigen is undetermined.

This rearrangement joins TRBV19 to TRBJ2-3, with D possibly called TRBD1 or TRBD2 (5 bases each). Sequenced here: CD4+ or CD8+ T cells sorted from blood, sampled in a trial of the OX40 agonist ivuxolimab. The clonotype comes from an adult with an advanced solid tumor such as melanoma, head and neck, liver or kidney cancer. In DNA form, the CDR3 reads TGTGCCAGTAGGACCCGGGGCCCTCCCCGGGCAGATACGCAGTATTTT. Residues: CASRTRGPPRADTQYF.